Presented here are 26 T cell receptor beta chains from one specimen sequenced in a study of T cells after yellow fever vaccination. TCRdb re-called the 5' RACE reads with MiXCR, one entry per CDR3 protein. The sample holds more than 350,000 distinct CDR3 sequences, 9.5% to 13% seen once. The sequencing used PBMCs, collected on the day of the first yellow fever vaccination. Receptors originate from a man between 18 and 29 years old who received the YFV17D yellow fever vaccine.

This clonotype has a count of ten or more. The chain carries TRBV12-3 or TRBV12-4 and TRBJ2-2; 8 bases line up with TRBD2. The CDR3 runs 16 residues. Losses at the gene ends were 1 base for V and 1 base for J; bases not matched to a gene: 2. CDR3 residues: CASSLGLAGNTGELFF. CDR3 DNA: TGTGCCAGCAGTTTAGGGCTAGCGGGGAACACCGGGGAGCTGTTTTTT.

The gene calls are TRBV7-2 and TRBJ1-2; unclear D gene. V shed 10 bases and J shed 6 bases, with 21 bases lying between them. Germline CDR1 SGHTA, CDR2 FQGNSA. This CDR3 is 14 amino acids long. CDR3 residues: CATNVVSALNGYTF. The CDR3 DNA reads TGTGCCACTAATGTCGTATCGGCACTAAATGGCTACACCTTC. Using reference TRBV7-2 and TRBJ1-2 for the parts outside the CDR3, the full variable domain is GAGVSQSPSNKVTEKGKDVELRCDPISGHTALYWYRQSLGQGLEFLIYFQGNSAPDKSGLPSDRFSAERTGGSVSTLTIQRTQQEDSAVYLCATNVVSALNGYTFGSGTRLTVV.

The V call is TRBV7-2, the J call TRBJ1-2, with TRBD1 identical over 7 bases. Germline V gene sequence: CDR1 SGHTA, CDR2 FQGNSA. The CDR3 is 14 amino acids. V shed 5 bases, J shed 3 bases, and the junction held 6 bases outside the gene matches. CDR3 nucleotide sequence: TGTGCCAGCAGCCTAGACAGGGCCGACTATGGCTACACCTTC. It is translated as CASSLDRADYGYTF.

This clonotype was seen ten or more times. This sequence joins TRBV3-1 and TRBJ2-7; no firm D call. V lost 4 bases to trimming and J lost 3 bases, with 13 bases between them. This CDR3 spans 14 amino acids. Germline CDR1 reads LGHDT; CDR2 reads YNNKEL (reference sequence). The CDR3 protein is CASSPDAWVYEQYF. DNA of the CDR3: TGTGCCAGCAGCCCGGACGCCTGGGTCTACGAGCAGTACTTC.

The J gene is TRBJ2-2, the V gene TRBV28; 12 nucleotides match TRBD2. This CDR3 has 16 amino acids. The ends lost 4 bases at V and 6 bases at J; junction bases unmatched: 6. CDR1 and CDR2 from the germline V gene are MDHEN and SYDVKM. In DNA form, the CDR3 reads TGTGCCAGCAGTTCCTCTGGACTAGCGGGGTCCGGGGAGCTGTTTTTT. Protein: CASSSSGLAGSGELFF.

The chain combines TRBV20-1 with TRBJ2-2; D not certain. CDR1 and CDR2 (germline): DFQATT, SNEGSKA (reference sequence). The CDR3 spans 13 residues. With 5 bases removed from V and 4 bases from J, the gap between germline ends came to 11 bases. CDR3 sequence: CSAYGPFTGELFF. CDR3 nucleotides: TGCAGTGCTTACGGACCTTTCACCGGGGAGCTGTTTTTT.

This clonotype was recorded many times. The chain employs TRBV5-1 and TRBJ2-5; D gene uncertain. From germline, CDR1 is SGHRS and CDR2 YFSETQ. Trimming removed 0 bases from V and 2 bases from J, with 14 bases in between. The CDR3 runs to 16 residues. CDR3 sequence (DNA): TGCGCCAGCAGCTTGGGAACGGCTCCAAAGCAAGAGACCCAGTACTTC. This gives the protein CASSLGTAPKQETQYF.

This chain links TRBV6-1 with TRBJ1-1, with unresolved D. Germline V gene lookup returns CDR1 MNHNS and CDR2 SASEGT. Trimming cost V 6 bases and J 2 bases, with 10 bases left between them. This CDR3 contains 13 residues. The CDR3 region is CASRWTVNTEAFF. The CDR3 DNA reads TGTGCCAGCAGGTGGACGGTAAACACTGAAGCTTTCTTT.

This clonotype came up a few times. The CDR3 sequence: CASAIPEDLNYGYTF. CDR3 DNA sequence: TGCGCCAGTGCCATCCCAGAAGACCTTAACTATGGCTACACCTTC. The V call is TRBV5-1, the J call TRBJ1-2; no clear D. This CDR3 has 15 residues. In germline, CDR1 is SGHRS, CDR2 YFSETQ. V lost 8 bases and J 1 base, leaving 18 bases between the germline ends.

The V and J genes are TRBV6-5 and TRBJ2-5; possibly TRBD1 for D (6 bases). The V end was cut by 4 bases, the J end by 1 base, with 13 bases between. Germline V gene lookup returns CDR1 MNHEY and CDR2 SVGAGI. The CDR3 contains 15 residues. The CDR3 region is CASSFQTGPQETQYF. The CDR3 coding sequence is TGTGCCAGCAGTTTTCAGACAGGACCCCAAGAGACCCAGTACTTC.

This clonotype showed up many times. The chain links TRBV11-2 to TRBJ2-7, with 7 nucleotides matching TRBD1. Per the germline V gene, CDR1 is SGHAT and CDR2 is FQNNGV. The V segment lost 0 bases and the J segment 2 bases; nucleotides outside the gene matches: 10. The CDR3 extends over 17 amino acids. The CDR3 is CASSLEAGGSLTYEQYF. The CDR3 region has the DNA TGTGCCAGCAGCTTAGAGGCAGGGGGAAGCCTTACCTACGAGCAGTACTTC.

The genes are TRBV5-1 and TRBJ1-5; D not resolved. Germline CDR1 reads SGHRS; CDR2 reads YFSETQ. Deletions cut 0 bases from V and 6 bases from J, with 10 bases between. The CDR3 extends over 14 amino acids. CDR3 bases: TGCGCCAGCAGCTTGGAAGGTGGAGGTCAGCCCCAGCATTTT. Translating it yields CASSLEGGGQPQHF.

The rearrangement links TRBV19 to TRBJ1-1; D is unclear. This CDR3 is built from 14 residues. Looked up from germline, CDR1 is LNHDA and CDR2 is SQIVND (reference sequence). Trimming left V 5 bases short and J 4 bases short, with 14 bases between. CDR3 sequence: CASSVEGIGTEAFF. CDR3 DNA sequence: TGTGCCAGTAGTGTCGAGGGTATCGGCACTGAAGCTTTCTTT.

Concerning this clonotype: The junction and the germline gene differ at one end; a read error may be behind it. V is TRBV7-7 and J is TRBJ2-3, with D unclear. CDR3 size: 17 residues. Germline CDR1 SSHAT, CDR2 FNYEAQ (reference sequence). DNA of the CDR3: TGTGCTAGCAGCTTACTCAGTCGCGCATTGAGCACAGATACGCAGTATTTT. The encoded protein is CASSLLSRALSTDTQYF. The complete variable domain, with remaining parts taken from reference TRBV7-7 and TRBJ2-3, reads GAGVSQSPRYKVTKRGQDVTLRCDPISSHATLYWYQQALGQGPEFLTYFNYEAQPDKSGLPSDRFSAERPEGSISTLTIQRTEQRDSAMYRCASSLLSRALSTDTQYFGPGTRLTVL.

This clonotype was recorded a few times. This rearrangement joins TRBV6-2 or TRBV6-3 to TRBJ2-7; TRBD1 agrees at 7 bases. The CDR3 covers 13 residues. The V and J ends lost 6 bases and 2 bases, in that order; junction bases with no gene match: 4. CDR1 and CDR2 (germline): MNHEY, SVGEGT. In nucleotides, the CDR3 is TGTGCCAGCAGCCGGGACAGTCCCTACGAGCAGTACTTC. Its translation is CASSRDSPYEQYF.

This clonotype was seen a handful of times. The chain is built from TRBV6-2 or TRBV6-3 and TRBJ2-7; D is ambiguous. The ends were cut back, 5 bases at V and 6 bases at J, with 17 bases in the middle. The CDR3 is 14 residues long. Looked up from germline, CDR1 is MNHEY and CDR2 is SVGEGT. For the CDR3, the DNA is TGTGCCAGCAGTGAGAACCGAAGAGCTCCCGAGCAGTACGTC. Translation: CASSENRRAPEQYV.

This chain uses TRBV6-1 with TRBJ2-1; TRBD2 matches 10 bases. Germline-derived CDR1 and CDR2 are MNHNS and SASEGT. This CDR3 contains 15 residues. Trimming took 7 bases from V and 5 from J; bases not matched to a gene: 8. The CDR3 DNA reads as TGTGCCAGCAAGAAAGCGGGGGGGCCGGACAATGAGCAGTTCTTC. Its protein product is CASKKAGGPDNEQFF.

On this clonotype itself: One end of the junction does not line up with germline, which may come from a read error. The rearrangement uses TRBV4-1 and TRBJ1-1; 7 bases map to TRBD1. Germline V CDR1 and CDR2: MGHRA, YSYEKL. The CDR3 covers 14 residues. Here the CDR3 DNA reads TGCGCCAGCAGCCACGGGGACAGCAACACTGAAGCCTTCTTT. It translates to CASSHGDSNTEAFF.

CDR3 loop: CSARGGGGTDTQYF. The CDR3 coding sequence is TGCAGTGCTAGGGGTGGCGGGGGAACAGATACGCAGTATTTT. This rearrangement joins TRBV20-1 to TRBJ2-3, with TRBD2 identical over 7 bases. With V trimmed by 3 bases and J by 3 bases, 6 bases remained unmatched. Germline values: CDR1 DFQATT, CDR2 SNEGSKA (reference sequence). The CDR3 is 14 residues long.

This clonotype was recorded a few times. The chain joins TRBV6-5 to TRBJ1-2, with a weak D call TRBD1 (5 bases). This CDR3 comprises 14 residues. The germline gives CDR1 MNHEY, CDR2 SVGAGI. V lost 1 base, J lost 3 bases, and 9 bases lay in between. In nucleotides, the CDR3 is TGTGCCAGCAGTTACTTAAGGGGAGACTATGGCTACACCTTC. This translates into CASSYLRGDYGYTF.

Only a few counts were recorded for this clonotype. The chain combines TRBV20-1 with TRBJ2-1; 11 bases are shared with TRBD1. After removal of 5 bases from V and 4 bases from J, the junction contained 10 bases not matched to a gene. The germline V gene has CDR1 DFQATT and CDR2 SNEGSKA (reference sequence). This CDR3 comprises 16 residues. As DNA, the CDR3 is TGCAGTGCTTCAGTTCCCCGGGACAGGGGGTACAATGAGCAGTTCTTC. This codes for CSASVPRDRGYNEQFF.

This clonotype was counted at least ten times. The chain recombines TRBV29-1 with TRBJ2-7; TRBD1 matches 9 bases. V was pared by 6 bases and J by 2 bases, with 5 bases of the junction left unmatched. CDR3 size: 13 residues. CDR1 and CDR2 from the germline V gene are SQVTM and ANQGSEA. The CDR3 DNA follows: TGCAGCGTGGCCGGGACAGGGACCTACGAGCAGTACTTC. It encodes CSVAGTGTYEQYF.

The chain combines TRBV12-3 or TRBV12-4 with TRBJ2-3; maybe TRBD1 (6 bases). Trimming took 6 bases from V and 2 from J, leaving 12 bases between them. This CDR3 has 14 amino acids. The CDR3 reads CASSLGTPTDTQYF. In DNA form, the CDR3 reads TGTGCCAGCAGCCTAGGGACACCCACAGATACGCAGTATTTT.

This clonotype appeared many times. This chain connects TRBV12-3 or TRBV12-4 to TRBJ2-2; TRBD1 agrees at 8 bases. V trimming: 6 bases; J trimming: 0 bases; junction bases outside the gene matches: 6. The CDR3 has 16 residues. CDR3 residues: CASSHQGAPNTGELFF. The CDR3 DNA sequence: TGTGCCAGCAGCCATCAGGGGGCCCCGAACACCGGGGAGCTGTTTTTT.

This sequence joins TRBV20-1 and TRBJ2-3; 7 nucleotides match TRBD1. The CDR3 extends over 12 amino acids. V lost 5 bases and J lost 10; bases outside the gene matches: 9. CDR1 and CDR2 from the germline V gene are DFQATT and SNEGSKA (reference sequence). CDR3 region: CSAPQGLGSQYF. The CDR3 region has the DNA TGCAGTGCTCCACAGGGGCTTGGGTCGCAGTATTTT.

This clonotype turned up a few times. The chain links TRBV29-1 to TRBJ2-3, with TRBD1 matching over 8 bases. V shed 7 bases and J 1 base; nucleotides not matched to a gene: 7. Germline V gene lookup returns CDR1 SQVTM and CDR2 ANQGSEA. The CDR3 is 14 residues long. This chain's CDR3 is CSGEPGQGTDTQYF. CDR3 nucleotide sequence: TGCAGCGGGGAACCGGGACAGGGCACAGATACGCAGTATTTT.